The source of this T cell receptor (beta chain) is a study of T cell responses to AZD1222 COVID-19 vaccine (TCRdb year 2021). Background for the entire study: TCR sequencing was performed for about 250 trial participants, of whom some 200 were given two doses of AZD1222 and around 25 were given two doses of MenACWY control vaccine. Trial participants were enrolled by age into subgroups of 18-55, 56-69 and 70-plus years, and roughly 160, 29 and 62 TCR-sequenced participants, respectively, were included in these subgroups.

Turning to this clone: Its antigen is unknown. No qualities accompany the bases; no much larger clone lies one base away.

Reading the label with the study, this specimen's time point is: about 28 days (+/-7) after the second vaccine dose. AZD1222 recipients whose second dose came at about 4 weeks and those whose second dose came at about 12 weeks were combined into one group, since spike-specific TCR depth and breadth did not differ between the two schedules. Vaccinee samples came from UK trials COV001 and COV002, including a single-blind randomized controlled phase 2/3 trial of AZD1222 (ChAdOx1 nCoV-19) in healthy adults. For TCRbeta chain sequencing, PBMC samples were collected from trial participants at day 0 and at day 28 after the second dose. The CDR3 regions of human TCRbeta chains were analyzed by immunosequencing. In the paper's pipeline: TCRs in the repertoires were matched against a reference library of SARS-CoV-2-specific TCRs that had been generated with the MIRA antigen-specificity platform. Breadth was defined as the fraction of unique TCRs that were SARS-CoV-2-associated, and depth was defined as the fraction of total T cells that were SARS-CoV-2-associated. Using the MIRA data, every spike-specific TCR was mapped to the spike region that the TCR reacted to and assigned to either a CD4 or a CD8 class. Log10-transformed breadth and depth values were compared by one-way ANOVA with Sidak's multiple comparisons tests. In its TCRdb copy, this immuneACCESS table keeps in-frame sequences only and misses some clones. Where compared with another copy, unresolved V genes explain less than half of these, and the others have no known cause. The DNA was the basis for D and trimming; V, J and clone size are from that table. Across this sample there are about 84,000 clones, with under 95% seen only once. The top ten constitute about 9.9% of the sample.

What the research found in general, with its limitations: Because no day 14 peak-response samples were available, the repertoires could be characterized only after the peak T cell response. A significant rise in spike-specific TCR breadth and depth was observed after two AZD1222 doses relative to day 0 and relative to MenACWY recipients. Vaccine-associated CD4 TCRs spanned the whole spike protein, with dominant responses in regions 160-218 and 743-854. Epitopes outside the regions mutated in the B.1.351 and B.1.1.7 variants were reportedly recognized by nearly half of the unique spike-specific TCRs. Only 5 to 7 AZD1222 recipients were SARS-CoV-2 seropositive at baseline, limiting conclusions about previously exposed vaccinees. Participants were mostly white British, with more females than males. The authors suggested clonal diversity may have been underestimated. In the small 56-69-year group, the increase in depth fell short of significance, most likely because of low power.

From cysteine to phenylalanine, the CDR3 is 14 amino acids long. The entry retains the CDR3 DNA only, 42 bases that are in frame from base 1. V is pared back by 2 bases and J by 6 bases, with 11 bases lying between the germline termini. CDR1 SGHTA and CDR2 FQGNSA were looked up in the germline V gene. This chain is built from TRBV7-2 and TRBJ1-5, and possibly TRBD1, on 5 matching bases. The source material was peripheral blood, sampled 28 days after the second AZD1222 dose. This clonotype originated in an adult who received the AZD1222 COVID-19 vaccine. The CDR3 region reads CASSLTGRVQPQHF. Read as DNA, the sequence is TGTGCCAGCAGCTTAACGGGCAGGGTTCAGCCCCAGCATTTT. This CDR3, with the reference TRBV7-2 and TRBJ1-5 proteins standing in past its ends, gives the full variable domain GAGVSQSPSNKVTEKGKDVELRCDPISGHTALYWYRQSLGQGLEFLIYFQGNSAPDKSGLPSDRFSAERTGGSVSTLTIQRTQQEDSAVYLCASSLTGRVQPQHFGDGTRLSIL.